Below, one T cell receptor (beta chain) is given with its context. The antigen is undetermined. The sample belongs to a study of shared clonotypes between healthy human individuals. General observations from the study: Sequencing depth was expected to affect clonotype sharing among donors. Relative to clonotypes present in all four donors, those not shared had lower generation probabilities.

Trimming at V came to 11 bases and at J to 2 bases, leaving 23 bases not matched to a gene. Germline CDR1 is SNHLY and CDR2 is FYNNEI. The CDR3 runs 18 residues. Deep-level running was used for the assay. Sequencing was performed with immunoSEQ multiplex PCR; in TCRdb, only in-frame clones are kept and a portion is missing. The sample holds 110,000 or so clones, approximately 70% seen once. Free of recent acute infections or vaccinations, the donors were healthy HIV-negative adults. The sequence derives from a woman aged 30 to 39 in good health. The chain employs TRBV2 and TRBJ2-7; 8 bases are a match to TRBD2. The sample consisted of memory CD8+ T cells sorted from blood. The subset was: CD45RO+ cells pooled with CCR7-negative TemRA cells. The CDR3 region has the DNA TGTGCCTGCGACCCTGGCGGGAGGTTTGGTTGCTCCCCCTACGAGCAGTACTTC. This translates into CACDPGGRFGCSPYEQYF.